The clone carrying this T cell receptor beta chain occurred once. The target antigen is unknown. The sample holds other DNA sequences that translate to the same CDR3. This CDR3 contains 18 residues. V was cut by 0 bases and J by 0 bases, with 18 bases left in between. CDR1 is SQVTM and CDR2 is ANQGSEA in the germline V gene. Sequenced by immunoSEQ multiplex PCR; TCRdb stores in-frame clones only, minus some. The sample records 55,000 to 70,000 clones, roughly nine tenths being singletons. This sample was taken from a study of cytomegalovirus exposure and HLA in healthy donors. Study details: In a later analysis, the 90 to 150 validation repertoires were reported to have used the same platform as the roughly 610 first-cohort repertoires. Findings and caveats of the study: The study found most TCR sequences rare, yet found some public TCRs in many donors. In the roughly 130 validation repertoires, a later analysis found that first-cohort TCR clusters tended to co-occur. The authors listed 150 to 200 TCR beta chains as cytomegalovirus-associated.

Specimen: PBMCs. The clonotype comes from a man between 18 and 29 years old in good health and CMV-seronegative. V gene TRBV29-1 combines with J gene TRBJ2-1; D is ambiguous. The CDR3 loop reads CSVEDLRKKDGSYNEQFF. The CDR3 bases are TGCAGCGTTGAAGACCTCAGAAAAAAAGATGGCTCCTACAATGAGCAGTTCTTC.